The 14 T cell receptor beta chains in this list originate from one sample, sequenced in a study of OX40 agonist ivuxolimab in advanced cancers. TCRdb's table, derived via immunoSEQ multiplex PCR, lists solely in-frame clones and lacks some. The sample carries under 70,000 clones, around 85% recorded once. The source was CD4+ or CD8+ T cells sorted from blood, collected in a trial of the OX40 agonist ivuxolimab. The receptors here all came from an adult with an advanced solid tumor such as melanoma, head and neck, liver or kidney cancer.

This clone was detected only a few times. The chain carries TRBV9 and TRBJ2-7; D might be TRBD1 or TRBD2, each matching 5 bases. The CDR3 totals 21 residues. The ends were cut back, 4 bases at V and 2 bases at J, with 34 bases in the middle. CDR1 is SGDLS and CDR2 is YYNGEE in the germline V gene. The CDR3 protein is CASSPGARGGLENSRTYEQYF. Written as DNA, the CDR3 is TGTGCCAGCAGCCCCGGGGCCCGCGGCGGGCTAGAAAATAGTCGCACCTACGAGCAGTACTTC.

The chain employs TRBV29-1 and TRBJ2-4, with D unresolved. Trimming took 4 bases from V and 0 from J, leaving 13 bases between them. Germline-derived CDR1 and CDR2 are SQVTM and ANQGSEA. The length of the CDR3 is 15 residues. The CDR3 here is CSVALAVRAKNIQYF. CDR3 in DNA: TGCAGCGTTGCGTTGGCAGTGAGAGCCAAAAACATTCAGTACTTC.

The chain combines TRBV6-6 with TRBJ1-1; 10 bases match TRBD1. The germline V gene has CDR1 MNHNY and CDR2 SVGAGI (reference sequence). V dropped 5 bases and J dropped 5; count of bases not matched to a gene: 2. The CDR3 covers 13 residues. The CDR3 DNA sequence: TGTGCCAGCAGTAGACAGGGGGCGACTGAAGCTTTCTTT. The encoded protein is CASSRQGATEAFF.

The chain combines TRBV28 with TRBJ2-1; possibly TRBD1 or TRBD2 for D (5 bases each). Trimming shortened V by 6 bases and J by 1 base, and 13 bases separated the two germline ends. Germline CDR1 MDHEN, CDR2 SYDVKM. The CDR3 length is 15 residues. CDR3 sequence: CASRPGTESYNEQFF. CDR3 in DNA: TGTGCCAGCAGACCAGGGACCGAATCCTACAATGAGCAGTTCTTC.

The V and J genes are TRBV9 and TRBJ1-2; D not certain. This CDR3 contains 14 residues. Germline CDR1 SGDLS, CDR2 YYNGEE. V lost 1 base and J 0 bases, leaving 7 bases between the germline ends. The DNA for the CDR3 is TGTGCCAGCAGCGTAAGAAACACTAACTATGGCTACACCTTC. It is translated as CASSVRNTNYGYTF.

The chain links TRBV27 to TRBJ1-6; D unresolved. V was cut by 0 bases and J by 7 bases, with 7 bases left in between. CDR3 size: 14 residues. From germline, CDR1 is MNHEY and CDR2 SMNVEV (reference sequence). The CDR3, as DNA: TGTGCCAGCAGTTTATCTTCTCTCAATTCACCCCTCCACTTT. Its protein is CASSLSSLNSPLHF.

The V call is TRBV2, the J call TRBJ1-1; D is unclear. CDR3 length equals 11 residues. V lost 6 bases, J lost 7 bases, and 9 bases lay in between. Germline V lookup: CDR1 SNHLY, CDR2 FYNNEI. The CDR3 is CASSYGREAFF. CDR3 nucleotides: TGTGCCAGCAGCTATGGGCGTGAAGCTTTCTTT.

This chain connects TRBV19 to TRBJ1-5; D unclear. This CDR3 spans 16 amino acids. Deletions cut 6 bases from V and 0 bases from J, with 15 bases between. CDR1 is LNHDA and CDR2 is SQIVND in the germline V gene (reference sequence). DNA for the CDR3: TGTGCCAGTAGGAACCAGGCCTCGTTTAGCAATCAGCCCCAGCATTTT. This translates into CASRNQASFSNQPQHF.

The V gene is TRBV19, the J gene TRBJ2-4; D is perhaps TRBD1 (6 bases). V was trimmed by 2 bases and J by 5 bases, leaving 25 bases between them. The length of the CDR3 is 19 residues. The germline V gene encodes CDR1 LNHDA and CDR2 SQIVND (reference sequence). The CDR3 sequence: CASSISLPSSRTVENIQYF. The CDR3 nucleotides are TGTGCCAGTAGTATATCACTACCCTCGTCTCGGACAGTCGAAAACATTCAGTACTTC.

The chain joins TRBV4-1 to TRBJ2-7; D ambiguous. V lost 0 bases to trimming and J lost 4 bases, with 13 bases between them. CDR3 length: 15 amino acids. Germline assignment: CDR1 MGHRA and CDR2 YSYEKL. The CDR3 nucleotides are TGCGCCAGCAGCCAAGATCTGGGGTCACTTTACGAGCAGTACTTC. Translation gives CASSQDLGSLYEQYF.

The CDR3 DNA follows: TGTGCCAGCAGAATCCTAGGAGGGGCTAACTATGGCTACACCTTC. It encodes CASRILGGANYGYTF. The J gene is TRBJ1-2, the V gene TRBV7-2; a weak D match, TRBD1 (5 bases). CDR3 size: 15 residues. V gave up 6 bases and J gave up 0 bases, with 14 bases separating them. Germline CDR1 SGHTA, CDR2 FQGNSA.

The V call is TRBV27, the J call TRBJ1-4, with TRBD1 identical over 10 bases. The V gene's germline CDR1 is MNHEY and CDR2 SMNVEV (reference sequence). The CDR3 runs 16 residues. V was pared by 6 bases and J by 3 bases, with 7 bases of the junction left unmatched. CDR3 nucleotide sequence: TGTGCCAGCAGACCTCGACAGGGGGCAGCTAATGAAAAACTGTTTTTT. Amino acid sequence: CASRPRQGAANEKLFF.

This chain connects TRBV19 to TRBJ2-3; a weak D match, TRBD2 (6 bases). The CDR3 extends over 14 amino acids. Germline lookup yields CDR1 LNHDA and CDR2 SQIVND (reference sequence). V dropped 5 bases and J dropped 4 bases, with 13 bases sitting between them. The CDR3 DNA follows: TGTGCCAGTAGTGGAGGGAGAGGAGCAGATACGCAGTATTTT. This encodes CASSGGRGADTQYF. The complete variable domain, with remaining parts taken from reference TRBV19 and TRBJ2-3, reads DGGITQSPKYLFRKEGQNVTLSCEQNLNHDAMYWYRQDPGQGLRLIYYSQIVNDFQKGDIAEGYSVSREKKESFPLTVTSAQKNPTAFYLCASSGGRGADTQYFGPGTRLTVL.

The chain uses TRBV5-1 and TRBJ1-4; D might be TRBD1 (5 bases). There are 14 residues in the CDR3. V lost 3 bases and J lost 4, with 10 bases in between. From germline, CDR1 is SGHRS and CDR2 YFSETQ. The CDR3 sequence: CASSWQGYNEKLFF. The CDR3 bases are TGCGCCAGCAGCTGGCAGGGCTATAATGAAAAACTGTTTTTT.